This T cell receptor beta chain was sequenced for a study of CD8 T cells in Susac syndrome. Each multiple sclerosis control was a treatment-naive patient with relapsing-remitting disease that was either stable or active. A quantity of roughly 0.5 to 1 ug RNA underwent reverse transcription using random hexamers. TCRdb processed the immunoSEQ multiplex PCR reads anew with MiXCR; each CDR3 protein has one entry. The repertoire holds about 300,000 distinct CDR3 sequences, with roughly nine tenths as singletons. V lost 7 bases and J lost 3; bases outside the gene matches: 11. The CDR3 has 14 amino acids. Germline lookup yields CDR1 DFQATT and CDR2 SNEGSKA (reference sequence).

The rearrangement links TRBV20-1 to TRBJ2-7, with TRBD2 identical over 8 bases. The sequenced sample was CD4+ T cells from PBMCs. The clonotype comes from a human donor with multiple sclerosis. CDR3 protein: CSGLSGTRGYEQYF. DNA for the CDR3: TGCAGTGGTCTTTCCGGGACTAGAGGCTACGAGCAGTACTTC.